This T cell receptor beta chain came from a study of T cells in Graves' hyperthyroidism and ophthalmopathy. Trimming removed 0 bases at V and 4 bases at J, with 6 bases between. This CDR3 has 13 amino acids. Germline V gene lookup returns CDR1 SGHRS and CDR2 YFSETQ. Diagnostic decisions used clinical symptoms, serum thyroxine and TRAb, thyroid ultrasound and orbital computed tomography. RNA transcripts provided the source from which TCR beta CDR3 regions were amplified. TCR CDR3 underwent first-round RT-PCR with the HTBI primer set. TCRdb reprocessed the multiplex PCR reads with MiXCR, giving one entry per CDR3 protein. The sample lists some 490,000 distinct CDR3 sequences; approximately 23% were seen once.

Sequencing was carried out using blood. The receptor was isolated from a woman aged 70-85 years with Graves' ophthalmopathy. The V and J genes are TRBV5-1 and TRBJ2-3; D is undetermined. This chain's CDR3 is CASSLVMADTQYF. The CDR3 DNA follows: TGCGCCAGCAGCTTGGTCATGGCAGATACGCAGTATTTT.